This is a list of T cell receptor beta chains from one sample in a study of T cell changes during pregnancy in multiple sclerosis. Some clones are missing from TCRdb's copy, which holds only in-frame ones; the method was immunoSEQ multiplex PCR. The sample contains fewer than 95,000 clones, about 93% of which appear only once. Specimen: peripheral blood, collected in the first trimester of pregnancy. These receptors came from a female donor with multiple sclerosis, enrolled in a pregnancy study. The CDR3 runs from the conserved cysteine through the conserved F or W. D genes are given only for firm matches. Clone sizes are given selectively: once, few, many, or a class where the clone is expanded.

>-|-|TRBV2|TRBJ2-5
CASSVRGTTQETQYF
TGTGCCAGCAGTGTTAGGGGAACTACCCAAGAGACCCAGTACTTC
>TRBD1|-|TRBV18|TRBJ2-1
CASSPPLSGGDQSGQFF
TGTGCCAGCTCACCACCGCTTTCAGGGGGCGATCAATCGGGCCAGTTCTTC
>-|-|TRBV19|TRBJ1-5
CASSLDSPNQPQHF
TGTGCCAGTAGTCTTGACAGTCCCAATCAGCCCCAGCATTTT
>-|-|TRBV2|TRBJ2-1
CASSADRGTYNEQFF
TGTGCCAGCAGTGCAGACCGGGGTACCTACAATGAGCAGTTCTTC
>-|-|TRBV27|TRBJ1-2
CASKSLSGGYTF
TGTGCCAGCAAGAGCCTAAGCGGTGGCTACACCTTC
>-|-|TRBV5-8|TRBJ2-7
CASSLGQSPYEQYF
TGTGCCAGCAGCTTGGGACAGAGTCCCTACGAGCAGTACTTC
>-|-|TRBV7-2|TRBJ2-4
CASSGRSESPLQGKNIQYF
TGTGCCAGCAGCGGGAGATCCGAATCCCCCCTGCAAGGCAAAAACATTCAGTACTTC
>-|-|TRBV6-1|TRBJ2-1
CASSERGTEYTSYNEQFF
TGTGCCAGCAGTGAAAGGGGGACGGAATATACCTCCTACAATGAGCAGTTCTTC
>-|-|TRBV12-5|TRBJ2-3
CASGLVIARTPTDTQYF
TGTGCTAGTGGTTTGGTGATCGCCCGGACACCCACAGATACGCAGTATTTT
>TRBD2|-|TRBV6-5|TRBJ2-7
CATEKRGGSYEQYF
TGTGCCACCGAGAAGCGGGGGGGTTCTTACGAGCAGTACTTC
>TRBD2|-|TRBV11-1|TRBJ2-3
CASSADSTGTSGVTDTQYF
TGTGCCAGCTCGGCGGACTCTACCGGGACTAGCGGGGTCACAGATACGCAGTATTTT
>-|-|TRBV5-1|TRBJ2-7
CASSLGLHEERRTTYEQYF
TGCGCCAGCAGCTTGGGGCTTCACGAGGAACGGCGCACAACCTACGAGCAGTACTTC
>-|-|TRBV30|TRBJ1-5
CAWSIMGAGNQPQHF
TGTGCCTGGAGTATTATGGGGGCTGGCAATCAGCCCCAGCATTTT
>-|-|TRBV7-2|TRBJ1-1
CASSLVGGPMDTEAFF
TGTGCCAGCAGCTTAGTCGGGGGGCCCATGGACACTGAAGCTTTCTTT
>-|-|TRBV7-9|TRBJ1-4
CASSFGSPGHEKLFF
TGTGCCAGCAGCTTTGGCAGCCCAGGGCATGAAAAACTGTTTTTT
>TRBD1|-|TRBV10-2|TRBJ1-5
CASSEAGGQFQPQHF
TGCGCCAGCAGTGAGGCAGGGGGCCAATTTCAGCCCCAGCATTTT
>-|-|TRBV2|TRBJ2-7
CASSLRGGPGEQYF
TGTGCCAGCAGTTTGCGCGGGGGCCCGGGGGAGCAGTACTTC
>-|-|TRBV11-2|TRBJ1-1
CASSGNRVNTEAFF
TGTGCCAGCAGCGGAAACAGGGTGAACACTGAAGCTTTCTTT
>TRBD1|-|TRBV6-1|TRBJ2-1
CASSAGARGNEQFF
TGTGCCAGCAGTGCAGGGGCCAGGGGGAATGAGCAGTTCTTC
>TRBD2|-|TRBV15|TRBJ2-5
CATSRLLSGGMQETQYF
TGTGCCACCAGCAGATTACTTAGCGGGGGGATGCAGGAGACCCAGTACTTC
>-|-|TRBV6-5|TRBJ2-1
CASSKETASYNEQFF
TGTGCCAGCAGTAAGGAGACGGCCTCCTACAATGAGCAGTTCTTC
>-|-|TRBV13|TRBJ1-2
CASSLARLGDPNYGYTF
TGTGCCAGCAGCTTAGCCCGGCTGGGAGACCCAAACTATGGCTACACCTTC
>-|-|TRBV2|TRBJ2-1
CASSERGDNNEQFF
TGTGCCAGCAGTGAGCGCGGGGATAACAATGAGCAGTTCTTC
>-|-|TRBV30|TRBJ2-1
CAWMRNNEQFF
TGTGCCTGGATGCGGAACAATGAGCAGTTCTTC
>TRBD2|-|TRBV7-9|TRBJ2-7
CASSLEERGGYEQYF
TGTGCCAGCAGCTTAGAGGAGCGGGGGGGCTACGAGCAGTACTTC
>TRBD1|once|TRBV18|TRBJ1-2
CASSRDRPSYGYTF
TGTGCCAGCTCCAGGGACAGGCCGAGCTATGGCTACACCTTC
>TRBD2|-|TRBV11-1|TRBJ2-7
CASRDGLAVTYEQYF
TGTGCCAGCAGGGACGGACTAGCGGTAACCTACGAGCAGTACTTC
>-|-|TRBV5-1|TRBJ1-1
CASSRTVDEAFF
TGCGCCAGCAGCAGGACAGTTGATGAAGCTTTCTTT
>TRBD2|-|TRBV10-1|TRBJ2-3
CASSESQAGGSTDTQYF
TGCGCCAGCAGTGAGTCACAGGCGGGGGGGAGCACAGATACGCAGTATTTT
>-|-|TRBV11-2|TRBJ2-1
CASSPDFPALEQFF
TGTGCCAGCAGCCCGGACTTCCCTGCCCTTGAGCAGTTCTTC
>-|-|TRBV4-1|TRBJ1-2
CASSQVNSGDYGYTF
TGCGCCAGCAGCCAAGTCAACAGTGGCGACTATGGCTACACCTTC
>-|-|TRBV5-5|TRBJ1-1
CASSFNPGNTEAFF
TGTGCCAGCAGCTTTAACCCAGGGAACACTGAAGCTTTCTTT
>-|-|TRBV7-8|TRBJ1-5
CASSLVWGEGNQPQHF
TGTGCCAGCAGCTTAGTATGGGGGGAGGGCAATCAGCCCCAGCATTTT
>-|-|TRBV11-2|TRBJ2-7
CASRHTGGVSYEQYF
TGTGCCAGCAGACACACAGGGGGGGTGTCCTACGAGCAGTACTTC
>TRBD1|-|TRBV10-3|TRBJ1-4
CAISERGRGEKLFF
TGTGCCATCAGCGAAAGGGGGCGCGGGGAAAAACTGTTTTTT
>TRBD1|-|TRBV7-3|TRBJ1-6
CASRRDSINSPLHF
TGTGCCAGCCGACGGGACAGCATTAATTCACCCCTCCACTTT